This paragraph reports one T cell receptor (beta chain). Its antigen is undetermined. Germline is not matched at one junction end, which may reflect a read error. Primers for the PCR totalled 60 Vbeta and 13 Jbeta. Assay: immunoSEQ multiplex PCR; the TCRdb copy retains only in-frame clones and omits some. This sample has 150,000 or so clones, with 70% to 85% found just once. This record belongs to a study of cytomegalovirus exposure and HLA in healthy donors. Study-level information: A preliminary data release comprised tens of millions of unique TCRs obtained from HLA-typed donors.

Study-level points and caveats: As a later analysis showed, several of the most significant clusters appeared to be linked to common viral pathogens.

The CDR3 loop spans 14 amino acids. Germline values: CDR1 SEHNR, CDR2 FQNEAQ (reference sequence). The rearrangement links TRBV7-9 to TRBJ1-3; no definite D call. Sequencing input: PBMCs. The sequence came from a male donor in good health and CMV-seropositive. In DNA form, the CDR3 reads TGTGCCAGCAGCCGATCTAGCTCTGGAAACGCCATATATTTT. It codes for CASSRSSSGNAIYF.